The clone carrying this T cell receptor beta chain was seen a few times. Its target is unknown. These data belong to a study of cytomegalovirus exposure and HLA in healthy donors. Turning to the study itself: There were under 140 million unique TCR beta sequences, drawn from about 200 million T cells, in an earlier analysis. Study findings and constraints: In an earlier analysis, in some 600 donors, most V segments appeared productive either ~87% or ~30% of the time. TCR beta chain V- and J-gene trimming was linked, in a later analysis, to a missense variant in DCLRE1C. DRB1 showed the most TCR associations and HLA-C the fewest in a later analysis, as rates varied by HLA locus.

A multiplex PCR was run with 60 Vbeta primers and 13 Jbeta primers. Produced via immunoSEQ multiplex PCR; TCRdb's table is partial and in-frame only. The sample lists over 100,000 clones, over 8% occurring once. Germline V gives CDR1 SEHNR, CDR2 FQNEAQ (reference sequence). The V and J ends lost 3 bases and 0 bases respectively, with 8 bases between them. The CDR3 runs to 15 residues. Sequenced material: PBMCs. This clonotype was obtained from a middle-aged man in good health and CMV-seronegative. The chain couples TRBV7-9 to TRBJ1-4, with TRBD1 as a possible D gene (5 bases). The CDR3 nucleotides read TGTGCCAGCAGCTTCAGCAGGGCAACTAATGAAAAACTGTTTTTT. This sequence encodes CASSFSRATNEKLFF.